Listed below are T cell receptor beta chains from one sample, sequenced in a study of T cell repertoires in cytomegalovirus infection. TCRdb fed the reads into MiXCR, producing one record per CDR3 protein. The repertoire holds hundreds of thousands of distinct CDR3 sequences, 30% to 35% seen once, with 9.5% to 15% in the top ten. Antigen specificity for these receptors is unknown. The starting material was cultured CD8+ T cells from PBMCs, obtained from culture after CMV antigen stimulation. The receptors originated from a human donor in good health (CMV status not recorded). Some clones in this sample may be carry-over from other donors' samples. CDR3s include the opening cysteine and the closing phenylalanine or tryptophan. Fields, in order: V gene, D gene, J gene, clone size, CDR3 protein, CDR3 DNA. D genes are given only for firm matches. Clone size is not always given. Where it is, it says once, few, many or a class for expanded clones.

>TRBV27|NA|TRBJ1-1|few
CASSLLGQNTEAFF
TGTGCCAGCAGTTTATTGGGGCAGAACACTGAAGCTTTCTTT
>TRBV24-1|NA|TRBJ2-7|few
CATSDLRVAVGMGIPSYEQYF
TGTGCCACCAGTGATTTACGGGTTGCTGTGGGGATGGGCATCCCCTCCTACGAGCAGTACTTC
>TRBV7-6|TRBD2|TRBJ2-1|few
CASSSRLGGGALDEQFF
TGTGCCAGCAGCTCCAGACTGGGCGGGGGGGCCTTGGATGAGCAGTTCTTC
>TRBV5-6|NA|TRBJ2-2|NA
CASSSLNGANTGELFF
TGTGCCAGCAGCTCTCTCAACGGGGCGAACACCGGGGAGCTGTTTTTT
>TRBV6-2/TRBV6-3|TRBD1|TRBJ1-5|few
CASSDRDSRNSNQPQHF
TGTGCCAGCAGTGACCGGGACAGTAGAAATAGCAATCAGCCCCAGCATTTT
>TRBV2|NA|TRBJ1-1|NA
CASGQRNTEAFF
TGTGCCAGCGGACAGAGGAACACTGAAGCTTTCTTT
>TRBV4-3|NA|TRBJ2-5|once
CASSQDLEETQYF
TGCGCCAGCAGCCAAGATCTCGAAGAGACCCAGTACTTC
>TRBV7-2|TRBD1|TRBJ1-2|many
CASSLYGSGDSRGYTF
TGTGCCAGCAGCTTATATGGGTCCGGGGACAGTCGTGGCTACACCTTC
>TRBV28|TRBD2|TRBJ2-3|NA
CASSSTKLGLAGSTDTQYF
TGTGCCAGCAGTTCAACTAAATTGGGGCTAGCGGGGAGCACAGATACGCAGTATTTT
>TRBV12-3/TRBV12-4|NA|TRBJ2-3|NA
CASSLRAGGKDTQYF
TGTGCCAGCAGTTTGAGGGCAGGTGGCAAAGATACGCAGTATTTT
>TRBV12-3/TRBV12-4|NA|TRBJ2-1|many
CASSTQESVGRKEQFF
TGTGCCAGCAGTACCCAGGAAAGTGTTGGAAGGAAGGAGCAGTTCTTC
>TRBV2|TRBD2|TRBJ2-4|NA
CATLRKAGTLEGYF
TGTGCCACCCTACGAAAAGCGGGGACTCTCGAAGGGTACTTC
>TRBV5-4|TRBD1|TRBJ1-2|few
CASSVGQGPLGYTF
TGTGCCAGCAGCGTTGGACAGGGGCCTTTAGGCTACACCTTC
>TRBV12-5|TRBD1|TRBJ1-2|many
CASGLALENGQVEDGYTF
TGTGCTAGTGGTTTGGCACTGGAAAACGGACAGGTTGAAGATGGCTACACCTTC
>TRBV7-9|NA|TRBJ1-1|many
CASSHIGVNEAFF
TGTGCCAGCAGCCACATAGGAGTTAATGAAGCTTTCTTT
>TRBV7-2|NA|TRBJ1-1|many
CASSSGSGYTEAFF
TGTGCCAGCAGCTCCGGGTCGGGGTACACTGAAGCTTTCTTT
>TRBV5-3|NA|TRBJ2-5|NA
CASSLEGLGETQYF
TGTGCCAGCAGTTTAGAAGGTCTAGGGGAGACCCAGTACTTC
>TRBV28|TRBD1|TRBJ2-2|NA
CASSLARGLTGELFF
TGTGCCAGCAGTTTAGCTAGGGGGCTCACCGGGGAGCTGTTTTTT
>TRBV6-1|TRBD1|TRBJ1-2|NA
CGSSDYRGLTYGYTF
TGTGGCAGCAGTGACTACAGGGGGCTTACCTATGGCTACACCTTC
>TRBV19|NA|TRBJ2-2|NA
CASSIAGASNTGELFF
TGTGCCAGTAGTATAGCGGGTGCGTCGAACACCGGGGAGCTGTTTTTT
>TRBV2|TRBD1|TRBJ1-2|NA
CATVQGADGYTF
TGTGCCACCGTACAGGGGGCGGATGGCTACACCTTC
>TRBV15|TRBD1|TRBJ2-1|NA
CATSRGTGGAYNEQFF
TGTGCCACCAGCAGAGGGACAGGGGGGGCCTACAATGAGCAGTTCTTC
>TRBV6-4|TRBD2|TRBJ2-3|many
CASSEAGGTDTQYF
TGTGCCAGCAGTGAAGCGGGGGGCACAGATACGCAGTATTTT
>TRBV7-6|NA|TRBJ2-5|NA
CASRRHEMETQYF
TGTGCCAGCAGACGTCACGAAATGGAGACCCAGTACTTC
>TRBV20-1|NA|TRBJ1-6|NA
CSARPREANNNSPLHF
TGCAGTGCTAGACCCCGCGAGGCAAACAATAATTCACCCCTCCACTTT
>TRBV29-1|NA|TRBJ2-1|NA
CSVERQNYNEQFF
TGCAGCGTTGAAAGGCAGAACTACAATGAGCAGTTCTTC
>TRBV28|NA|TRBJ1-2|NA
CASTPWGDKIYGYTF
TGTGCCAGCACCCCGTGGGGGGACAAAATCTATGGCTACACCTTC
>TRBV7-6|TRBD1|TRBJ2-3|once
CASAKGTGGWDTQYF
TGTGCCAGCGCGAAAGGGACAGGGGGCTGGGATACGCAGTATTTT
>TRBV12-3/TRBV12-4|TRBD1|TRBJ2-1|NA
CASETGTGSYNEQFF
TGTGCCAGCGAAACCGGGACAGGCTCCTACAATGAGCAGTTCTTC
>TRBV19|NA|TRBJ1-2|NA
CATSSGGPYYTF
TGTGCCACCTCCTCCGGGGGGCCCTACTACACCTTC
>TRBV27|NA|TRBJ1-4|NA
CASSLSGLFNEKLFF
TGTGCCAGCAGTTTGTCCGGCCTGTTTAATGAAAAACTGTTTTTT
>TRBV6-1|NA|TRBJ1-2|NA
CASTQYQDYGYTF
TGTGCCAGCACCCAATACCAGGACTATGGCTACACCTTC
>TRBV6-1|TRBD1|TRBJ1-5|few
CASSVQGASNQPQHF
TGTGCCAGCAGTGTACAGGGGGCCAGCAATCAGCCCCAGCATTTT
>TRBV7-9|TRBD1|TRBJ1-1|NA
CASRRAGGEDTEAFF
TGTGCCAGCAGAAGAGCAGGGGGCGAAGACACTGAAGCTTTCTTT
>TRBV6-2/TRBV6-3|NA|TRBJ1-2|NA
CASSYSGTTGYGYTF
TGTGCCAGCAGTTACTCCGGGACGACGGGCTATGGCTACACCTTC
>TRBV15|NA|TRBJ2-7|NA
CATSRAGKEQYF
TGTGCCACCAGCAGGGCAGGGAAGGAGCAGTACTTC
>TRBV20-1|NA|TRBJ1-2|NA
CSARVGGTALAEIYGYTF
TGCAGTGCCAGAGTTGGAGGGACTGCATTGGCCGAGATCTATGGCTACACCTTC
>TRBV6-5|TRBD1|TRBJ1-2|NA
CASSPSEGARGGYTF
TGTGCCAGCAGTCCCTCGGAGGGGGCGCGTGGTGGCTACACCTTC
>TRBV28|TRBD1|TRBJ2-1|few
CASSHRGSSYNEQFF
TGTGCCAGCAGTCACAGGGGAAGCTCCTACAATGAGCAGTTCTTC
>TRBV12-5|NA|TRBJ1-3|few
CASGFLTTGSSGNTIYF
TGTGCTAGTGGTTTCCTAACGACAGGCAGCTCTGGAAACACCATATATTTT
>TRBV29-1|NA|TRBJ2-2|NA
CSVYRAGNTGELFF
TGCAGCGTTTATAGGGCGGGAAACACCGGGGAGCTGTTTTTT
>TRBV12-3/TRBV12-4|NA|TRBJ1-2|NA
CVSRIYTF
TGTGTCAGCAGAATCTACACCTTC
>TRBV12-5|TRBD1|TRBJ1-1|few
CASGLAQGAWTEAFF
TGTGCTAGTGGTTTGGCACAGGGGGCTTGGACTGAAGCTTTCTTT
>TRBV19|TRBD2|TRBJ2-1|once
CASSLAGGGGEQFF
TGTGCCAGTAGTCTAGCGGGGGGTGGGGGTGAGCAGTTCTTC
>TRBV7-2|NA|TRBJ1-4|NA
CASSLEGNMGEKLFF
TGTGCCAGCAGCTTAGAAGGGAACATGGGGGAAAAACTGTTTTTT
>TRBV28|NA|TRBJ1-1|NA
CATSMSVGTPLTEAFF
TGTGCCACTTCGATGAGTGTTGGGACTCCCCTGACTGAAGCTTTCTTT
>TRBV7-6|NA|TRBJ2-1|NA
CASSPSPTNEQFF
TGTGCCAGCAGCCCAAGCCCAACGAATGAGCAGTTCTTC
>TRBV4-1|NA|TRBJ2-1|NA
CASSSQEVRTYNEQFF
TGCGCCAGCAGCAGCCAAGAGGTGAGAACCTACAATGAGCAGTTCTTC